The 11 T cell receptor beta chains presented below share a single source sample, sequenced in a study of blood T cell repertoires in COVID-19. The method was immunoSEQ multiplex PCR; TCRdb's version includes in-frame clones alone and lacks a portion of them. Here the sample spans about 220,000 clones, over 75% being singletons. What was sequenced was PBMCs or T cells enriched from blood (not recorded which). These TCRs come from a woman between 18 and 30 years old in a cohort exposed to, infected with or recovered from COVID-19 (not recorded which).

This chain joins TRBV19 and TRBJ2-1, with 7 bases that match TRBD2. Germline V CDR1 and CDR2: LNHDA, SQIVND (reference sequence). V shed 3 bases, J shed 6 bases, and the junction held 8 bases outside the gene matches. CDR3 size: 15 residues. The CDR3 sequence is CASSITGGIPNEQFF. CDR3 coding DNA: TGTGCCAGTAGTATCACCGGGGGGATTCCCAATGAGCAGTTCTTC.

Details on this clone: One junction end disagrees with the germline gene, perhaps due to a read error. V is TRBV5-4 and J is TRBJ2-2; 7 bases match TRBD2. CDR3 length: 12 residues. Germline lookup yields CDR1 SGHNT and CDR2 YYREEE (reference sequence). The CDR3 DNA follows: TGTGCCAGCAGCTTGGACTTGGGGAGGGCTGATTTT. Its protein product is CASSLDLGRADF.

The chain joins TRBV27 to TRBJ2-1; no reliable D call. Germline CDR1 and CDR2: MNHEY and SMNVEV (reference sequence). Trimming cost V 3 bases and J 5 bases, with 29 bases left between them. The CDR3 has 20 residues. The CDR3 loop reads CASSFDYLGSTTKSHNEQFF. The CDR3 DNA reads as TGTGCCAGCAGTTTCGATTACCTCGGTAGCACCACTAAATCCCACAATGAGCAGTTCTTC.

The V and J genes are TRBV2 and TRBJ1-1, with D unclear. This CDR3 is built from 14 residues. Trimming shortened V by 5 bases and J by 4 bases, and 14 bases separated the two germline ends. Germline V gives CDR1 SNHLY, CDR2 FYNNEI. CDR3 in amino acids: CASSTGLGITEAFF. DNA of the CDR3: TGTGCCAGCAGTACGGGGTTGGGGATCACTGAAGCTTTCTTT.

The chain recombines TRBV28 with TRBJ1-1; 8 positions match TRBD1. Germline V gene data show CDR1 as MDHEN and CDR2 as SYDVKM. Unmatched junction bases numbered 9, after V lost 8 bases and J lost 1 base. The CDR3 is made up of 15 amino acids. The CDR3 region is CASLQGGTGNTEAFF. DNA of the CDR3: TGTGCCAGCCTCCAAGGTGGGACAGGGAACACTGAAGCTTTCTTT.

The CDR3 loop is CASTEGGTEAFF. The DNA for the CDR3 is TGTGCCAGCACGGAGGGGGGGACTGAAGCTTTCTTT. This chain links TRBV6-6 with TRBJ1-1; perhaps TRBD1 as D (6 bases). Per the germline V gene, CDR1 is MNHNY and CDR2 is SVGAGI (reference sequence). V lost 7 bases and J lost 5, with 11 bases in between. The CDR3 is made up of 12 amino acids.

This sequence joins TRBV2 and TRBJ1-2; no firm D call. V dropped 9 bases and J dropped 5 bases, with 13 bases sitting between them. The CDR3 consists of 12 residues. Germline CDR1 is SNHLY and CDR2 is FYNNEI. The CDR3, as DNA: TGTGCCAGTTCCGGAGAGGGATATGGCTACACCTTC. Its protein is CASSGEGYGYTF.

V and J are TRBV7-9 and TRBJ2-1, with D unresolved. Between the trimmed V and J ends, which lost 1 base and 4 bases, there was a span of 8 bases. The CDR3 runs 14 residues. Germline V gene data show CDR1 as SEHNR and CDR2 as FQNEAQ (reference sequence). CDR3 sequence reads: CASSLVLQYNEQFF. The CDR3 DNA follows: TGTGCCAGCAGCTTAGTCTTGCAGTACAATGAGCAGTTCTTC.

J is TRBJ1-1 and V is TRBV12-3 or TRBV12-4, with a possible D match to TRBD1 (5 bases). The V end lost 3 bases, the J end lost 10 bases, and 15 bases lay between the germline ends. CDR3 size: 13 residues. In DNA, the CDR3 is TGTGCCAGCAGTTTGGGGCGGGGTGGAGGAGCTTTCTTT. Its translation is CASSLGRGGGAFF.

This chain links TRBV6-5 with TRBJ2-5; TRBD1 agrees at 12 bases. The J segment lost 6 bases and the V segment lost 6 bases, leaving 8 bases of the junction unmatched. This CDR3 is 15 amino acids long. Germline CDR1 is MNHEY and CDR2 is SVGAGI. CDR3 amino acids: CASRLGTGGEKTQYF. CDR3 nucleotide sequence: TGTGCCAGCAGATTGGGGACAGGGGGCGAGAAGACCCAGTACTTC.

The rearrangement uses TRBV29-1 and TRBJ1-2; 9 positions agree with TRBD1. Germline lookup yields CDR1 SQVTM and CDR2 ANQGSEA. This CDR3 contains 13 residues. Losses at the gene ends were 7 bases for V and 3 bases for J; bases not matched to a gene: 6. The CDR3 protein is CSGGTGTDYGYTF. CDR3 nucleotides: TGCAGCGGGGGGACAGGGACAGACTATGGCTACACCTTC.